The present entry profiles one T cell receptor beta chain with its context. The trim removed 6 bases at V and 2 bases at J, leaving 7 bases unmatched. CDR1 is SGHTS and CDR2 is YDEGEE in the germline V gene. The CDR3 has 14 residues. This sample stems from a study of blood T cell repertoires in COVID-19. About the research overall: Whether acute or convalescent, the COVID-19 samples came from the United States, Italy and Spain. PBMCs, B-cell-depleted T cells, or T cells provided the cDNA or gDNA that made up the material.

Authors' methods: Cell counts per sample came from amplifying reference gene primers. Libraries were prepared by immunoSEQ multiplex PCR; TCRdb keeps only in-frame clonotypes and omits some of them. V and J calls and clone size are those listed in that table; D and trimming were worked out from the DNA. Of under 85,000 clones listed, around nine tenths were seen once; the top ten hold nearly 5%. The sequenced sample was peripheral blood. The V and J genes are TRBV5-8 and TRBJ2-5; 7 nucleotides align to TRBD2. The clonotype originates from a woman of 80 years or more with active or convalescent COVID-19. The CDR3 protein is CASTPGGWQETQYF. In nucleotides, the CDR3 is TGTGCCAGCACCCCCGGGGGGTGGCAAGAGACCCAGTACTTC.